The clone carrying this TCR beta chain has more than one count but fewer than ten. What it binds is not known. TCRdb analysed the RT-PCR reads with MiXCR anew, one entry per CDR3 protein. The data show about 500,000 distinct CDR3 sequences, about 15% seen once. V lost 4 bases, J lost 0 bases, and 9 bases lay in between. Germline loops: CDR1 LGHNA, CDR2 YNFKEQ. The CDR3 loop spans 14 amino acids. These data originate in a study of response to subunit inactivated influenza vaccine. Regarding the study as a whole: Few new T cells, the authors suggested, are recruited by each seasonal influenza vaccination.

The sample in question was CD4+ T cells sorted from PBMCs, obtained 23 to 25 months after vaccination. This rearrangement joins TRBV4-2 to TRBJ1-2; D remains ambiguous. This clonotype originated in a man aged 50 to 69 who received an inactivated influenza vaccine. The CDR3 is CASSPAGSNYGYTF. DNA of the CDR3: TGTGCCAGCAGCCCGGCCGGTTCTAACTATGGCTACACCTTC.